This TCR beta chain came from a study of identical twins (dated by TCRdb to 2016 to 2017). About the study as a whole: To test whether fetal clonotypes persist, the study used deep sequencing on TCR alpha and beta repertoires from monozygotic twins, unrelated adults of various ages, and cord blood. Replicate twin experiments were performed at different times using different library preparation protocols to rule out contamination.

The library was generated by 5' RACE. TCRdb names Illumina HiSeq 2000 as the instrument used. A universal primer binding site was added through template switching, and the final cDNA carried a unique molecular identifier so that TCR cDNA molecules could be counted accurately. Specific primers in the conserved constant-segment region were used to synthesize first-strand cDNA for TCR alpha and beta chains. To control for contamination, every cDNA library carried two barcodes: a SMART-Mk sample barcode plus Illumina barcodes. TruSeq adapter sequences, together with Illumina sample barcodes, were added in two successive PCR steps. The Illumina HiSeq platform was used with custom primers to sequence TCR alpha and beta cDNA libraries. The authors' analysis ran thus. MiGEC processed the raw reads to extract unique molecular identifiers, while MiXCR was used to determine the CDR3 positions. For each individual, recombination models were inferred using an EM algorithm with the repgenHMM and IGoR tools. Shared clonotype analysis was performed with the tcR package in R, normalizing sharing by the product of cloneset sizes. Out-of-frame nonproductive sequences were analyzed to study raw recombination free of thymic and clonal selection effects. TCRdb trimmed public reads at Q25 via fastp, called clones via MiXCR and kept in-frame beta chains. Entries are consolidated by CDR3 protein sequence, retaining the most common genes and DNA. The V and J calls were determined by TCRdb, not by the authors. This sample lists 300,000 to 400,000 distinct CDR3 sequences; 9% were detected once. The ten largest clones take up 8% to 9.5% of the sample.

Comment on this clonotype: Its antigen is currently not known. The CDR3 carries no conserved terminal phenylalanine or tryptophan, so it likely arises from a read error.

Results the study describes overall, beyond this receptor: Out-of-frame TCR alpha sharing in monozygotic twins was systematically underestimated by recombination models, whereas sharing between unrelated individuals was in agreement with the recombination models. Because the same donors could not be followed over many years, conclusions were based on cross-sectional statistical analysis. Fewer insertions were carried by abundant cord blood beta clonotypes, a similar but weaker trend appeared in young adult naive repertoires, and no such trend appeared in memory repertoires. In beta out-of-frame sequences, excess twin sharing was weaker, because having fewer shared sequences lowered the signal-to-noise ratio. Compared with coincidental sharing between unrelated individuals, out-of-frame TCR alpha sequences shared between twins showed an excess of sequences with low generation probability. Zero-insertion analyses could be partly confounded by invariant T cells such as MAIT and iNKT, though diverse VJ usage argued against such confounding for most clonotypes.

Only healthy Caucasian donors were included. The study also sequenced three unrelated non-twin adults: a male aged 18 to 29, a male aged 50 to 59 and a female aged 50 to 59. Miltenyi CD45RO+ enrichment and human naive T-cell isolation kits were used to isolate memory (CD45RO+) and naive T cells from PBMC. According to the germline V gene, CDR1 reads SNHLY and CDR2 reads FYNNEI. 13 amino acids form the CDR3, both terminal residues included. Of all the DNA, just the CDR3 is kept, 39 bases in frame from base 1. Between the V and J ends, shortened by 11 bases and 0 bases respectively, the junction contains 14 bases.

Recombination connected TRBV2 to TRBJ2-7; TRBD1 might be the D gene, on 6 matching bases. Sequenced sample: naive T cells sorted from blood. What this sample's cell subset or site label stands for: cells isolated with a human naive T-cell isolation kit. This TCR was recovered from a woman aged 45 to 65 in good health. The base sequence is TGTGCCTGCACCGGGACAAACTCCTACGAGCAGTACTGC. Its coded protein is CACTGTNSYEQYC.